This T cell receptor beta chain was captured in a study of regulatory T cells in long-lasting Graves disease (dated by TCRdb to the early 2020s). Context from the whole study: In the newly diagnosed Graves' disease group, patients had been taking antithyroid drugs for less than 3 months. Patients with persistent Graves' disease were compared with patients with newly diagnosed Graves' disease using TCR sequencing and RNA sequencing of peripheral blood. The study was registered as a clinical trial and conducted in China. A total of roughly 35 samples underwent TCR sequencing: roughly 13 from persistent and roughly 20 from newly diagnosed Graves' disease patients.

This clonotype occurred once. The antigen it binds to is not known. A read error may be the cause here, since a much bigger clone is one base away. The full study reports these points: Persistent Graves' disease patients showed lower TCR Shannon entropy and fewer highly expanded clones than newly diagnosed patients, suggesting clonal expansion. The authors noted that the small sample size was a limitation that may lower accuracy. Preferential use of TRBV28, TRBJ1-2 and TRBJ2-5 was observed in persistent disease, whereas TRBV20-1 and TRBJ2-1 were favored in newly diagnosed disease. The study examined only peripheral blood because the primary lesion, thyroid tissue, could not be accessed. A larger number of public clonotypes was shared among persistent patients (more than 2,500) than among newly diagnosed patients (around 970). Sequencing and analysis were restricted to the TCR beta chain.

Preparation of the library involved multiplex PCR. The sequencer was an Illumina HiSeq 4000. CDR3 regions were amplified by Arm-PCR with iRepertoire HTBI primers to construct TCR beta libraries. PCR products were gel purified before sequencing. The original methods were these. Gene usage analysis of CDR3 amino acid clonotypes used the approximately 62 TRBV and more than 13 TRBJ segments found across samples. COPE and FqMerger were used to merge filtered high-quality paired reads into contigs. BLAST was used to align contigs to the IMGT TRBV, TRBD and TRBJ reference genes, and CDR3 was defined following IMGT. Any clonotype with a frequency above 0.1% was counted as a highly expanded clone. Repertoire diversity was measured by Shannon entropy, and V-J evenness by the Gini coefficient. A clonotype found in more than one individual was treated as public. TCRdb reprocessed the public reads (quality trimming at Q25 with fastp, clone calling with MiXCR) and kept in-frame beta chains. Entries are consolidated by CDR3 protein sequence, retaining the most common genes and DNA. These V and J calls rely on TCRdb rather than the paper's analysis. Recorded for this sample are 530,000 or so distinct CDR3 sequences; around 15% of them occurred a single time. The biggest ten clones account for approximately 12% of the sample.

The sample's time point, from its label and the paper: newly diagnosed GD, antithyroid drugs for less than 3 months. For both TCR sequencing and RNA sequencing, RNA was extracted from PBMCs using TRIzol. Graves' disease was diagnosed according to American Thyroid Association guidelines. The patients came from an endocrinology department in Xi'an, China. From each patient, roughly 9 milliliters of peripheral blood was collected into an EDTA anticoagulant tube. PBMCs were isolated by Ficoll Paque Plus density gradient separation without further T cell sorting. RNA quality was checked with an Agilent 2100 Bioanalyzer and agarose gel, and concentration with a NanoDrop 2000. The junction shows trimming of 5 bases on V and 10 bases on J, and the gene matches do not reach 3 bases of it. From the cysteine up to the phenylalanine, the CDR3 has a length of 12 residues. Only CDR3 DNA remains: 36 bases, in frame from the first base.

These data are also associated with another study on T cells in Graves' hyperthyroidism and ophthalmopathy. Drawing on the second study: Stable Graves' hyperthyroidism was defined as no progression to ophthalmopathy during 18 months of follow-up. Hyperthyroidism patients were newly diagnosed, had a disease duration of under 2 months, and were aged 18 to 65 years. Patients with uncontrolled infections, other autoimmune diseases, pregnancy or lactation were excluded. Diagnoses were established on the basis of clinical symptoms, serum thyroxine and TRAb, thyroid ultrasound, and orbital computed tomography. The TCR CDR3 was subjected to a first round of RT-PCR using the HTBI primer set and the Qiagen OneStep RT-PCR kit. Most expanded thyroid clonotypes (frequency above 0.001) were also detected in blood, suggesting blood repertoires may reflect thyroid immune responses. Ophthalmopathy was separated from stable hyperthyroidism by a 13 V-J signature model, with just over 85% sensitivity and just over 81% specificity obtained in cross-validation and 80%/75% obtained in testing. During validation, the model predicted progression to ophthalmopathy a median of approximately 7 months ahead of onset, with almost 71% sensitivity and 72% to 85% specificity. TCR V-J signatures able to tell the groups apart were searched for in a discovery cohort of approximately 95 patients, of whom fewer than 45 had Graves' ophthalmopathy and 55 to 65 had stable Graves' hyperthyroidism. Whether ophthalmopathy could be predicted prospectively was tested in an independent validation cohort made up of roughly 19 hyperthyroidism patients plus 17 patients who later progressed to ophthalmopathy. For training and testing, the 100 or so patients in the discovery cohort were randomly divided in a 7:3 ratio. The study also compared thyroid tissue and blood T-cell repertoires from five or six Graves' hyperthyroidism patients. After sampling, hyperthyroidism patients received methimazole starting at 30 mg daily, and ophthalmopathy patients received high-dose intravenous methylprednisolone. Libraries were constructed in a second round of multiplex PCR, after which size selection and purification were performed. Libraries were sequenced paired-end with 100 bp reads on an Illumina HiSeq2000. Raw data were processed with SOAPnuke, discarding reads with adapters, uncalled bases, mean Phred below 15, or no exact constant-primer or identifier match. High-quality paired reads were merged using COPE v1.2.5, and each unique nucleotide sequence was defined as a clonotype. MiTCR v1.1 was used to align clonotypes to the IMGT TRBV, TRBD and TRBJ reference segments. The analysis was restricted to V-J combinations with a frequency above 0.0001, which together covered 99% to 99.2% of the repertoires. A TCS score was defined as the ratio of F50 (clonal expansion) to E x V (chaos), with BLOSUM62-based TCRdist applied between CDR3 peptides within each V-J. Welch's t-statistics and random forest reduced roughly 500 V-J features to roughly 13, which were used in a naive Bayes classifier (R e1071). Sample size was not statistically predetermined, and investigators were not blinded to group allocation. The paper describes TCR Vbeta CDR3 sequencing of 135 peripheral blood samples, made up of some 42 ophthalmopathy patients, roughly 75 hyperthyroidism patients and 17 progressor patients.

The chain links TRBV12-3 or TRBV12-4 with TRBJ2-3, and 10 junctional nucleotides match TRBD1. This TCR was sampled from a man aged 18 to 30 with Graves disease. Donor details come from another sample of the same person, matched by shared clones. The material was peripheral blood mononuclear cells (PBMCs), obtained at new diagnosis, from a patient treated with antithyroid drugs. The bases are TGTGCCAGCAGTGGACAGGGGGTGGCGCAGTATTTT. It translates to CASSGQGVAQYF.